These 26 T cell receptor beta chains originate from one sample sequenced in a study of cytomegalovirus exposure and HLA in healthy donors. Primers included in the PCR were 60 Vbeta and 13 Jbeta primers. This table comes from immunoSEQ multiplex PCR, and its TCRdb copy is limited to in-frame clones, with some not included. The table lists some 150,000 clones, 8.9% of them singletons. Sequencing was performed on PBMCs. The receptors here all came from a woman in her forties in good health and CMV-seropositive.

This clone was observed a handful of times. V gene TRBV10-2 combines with J gene TRBJ1-1; no definite D call. The CDR3 has 15 amino acids. The V end was cut by 0 bases, the J end by 0 bases, with 8 bases between. CDR1 is WSHSY, CDR2 SAAADI, per germline. The CDR3 protein is CASSESAQLNTEAFF. CDR3 DNA sequence: TGCGCCAGCAGTGAGTCCGCACAGTTGAACACTGAAGCTTTCTTT.

This clone was recorded a few times. The chain carries TRBV10-2 and TRBJ1-2, with 7 bases fitting TRBD1. The CDR3 sequence is 13 residues long. Germline CDR1 WSHSY, CDR2 SAAADI. Trimming took 5 bases from V and 2 from J; bases not matched to a gene: 2. CDR3 nucleotides: TGCGCCAGCAGTCAGGGACAGAACTATGGCTACACCTTC. The encoded protein is CASSQGQNYGYTF.

In its sample, this clone was seen a few times. The rearrangement links TRBV9 to TRBJ1-1, with a possible D match to TRBD1 (5 bases). CDR1 and CDR2 (germline): SGDLS, YYNGEE. This CDR3 has 15 residues. V was shortened by 0 bases and J by 3 bases, with 12 bases between the two germline ends. The CDR3 reads CASSVDQWGDTEAFF. The DNA of the CDR3 is TGTGCCAGCAGCGTAGACCAGTGGGGGGACACTGAAGCTTTCTTT.

The chain has TRBV7-9 and TRBJ1-1, with D unclear. Germline V lookup: CDR1 SEHNR, CDR2 FQNEAQ (reference sequence). This CDR3 has 16 amino acids. V was trimmed by 2 bases and J by 3 bases, leaving 16 bases between them. The CDR3 loop is CASSLNQWHQDTEAFF. CDR3 nucleotides: TGTGCCAGCAGCTTAAACCAGTGGCATCAGGACACTGAAGCTTTCTTT.

The rearrangement uses TRBV11-2 and TRBJ1-4; 10 bases map to TRBD1. The junction had 1 base not matched to a gene; V was cut back by 1 base and J by 5 bases. The CDR3 extends over 15 amino acids. From germline, CDR1 is SGHAT and CDR2 FQNNGV. The CDR3 DNA reads TGTGCCAGCAGCTTAGGGGGACAGGGGAATGAAAAACTGTTTTTT. Amino acid sequence: CASSLGGQGNEKLFF.

V gene TRBV6-5 combines with J gene TRBJ2-5, with D hard to call. The DNA end favors TRBJ2-7, so the J call may be wrong. CDR1 is MNHEY, CDR2 SVGAGI, per germline. The CDR3 runs to 13 residues. CDR3 sequence reads: CASSYGQSYEQYF. CDR3 sequence (DNA): TGTGCCAGCAGTTACGGTCAATCCTACGAGCAGTACTTC.

This clone came up a few times. The genes are TRBV19 and TRBJ1-1, with 10 nucleotides matching TRBD1. CDR1 is LNHDA and CDR2 is SQIVND in the germline V gene (reference sequence). The CDR3 has 15 amino acids. Trimming cost V 5 bases and J 6 bases; bases outside gene matches: 9. CDR3 coding DNA: TGTGCCAGTAGTTCTAGGGGGACAGGGGCGCCTGAAGCTTTCTTT. It codes for CASSSRGTGAPEAFF.

V and J are TRBV5-1 and TRBJ2-7; maybe TRBD1 (5 bases). Germline V CDR1 and CDR2: SGHRS, YFSETQ. Trimming took 0 bases from V and 2 from J, leaving 9 bases between them. The CDR3 contains 14 residues. The CDR3 bases are TGCGCCAGCAGCTTGGCTGTCAGGGCCTACGAGCAGTACTTC. It yields the protein CASSLAVRAYEQYF.

This clone has more than one count but fewer than ten. The V gene is TRBV5-4, the J gene TRBJ2-2; possibly TRBD1 for D (6 bases). CDR3 length equals 14 residues. Germline assignment: CDR1 SGHNT and CDR2 YYREEE (reference sequence). V dropped 0 bases and J dropped 6 bases, with 9 bases sitting between them. CDR3 sequence reads: CASSLDRVAGELFF. CDR3 in DNA: TGTGCCAGCAGCTTGGACAGGGTGGCCGGGGAGCTGTTTTTT.

V and J are TRBV5-1 and TRBJ1-1; D remains ambiguous. The CDR3 is 14 amino acids. Germline V gene lookup returns CDR1 SGHRS and CDR2 YFSETQ. Deletions cut 0 bases from V and 4 bases from J, with 10 bases between. In nucleotides, the CDR3 is TGCGCCAGCAGCTTGGGCGGGGTGGGCACTGAAGCTTTCTTT. It encodes CASSLGGVGTEAFF.

This clone was detected only a few times. The rearrangement uses TRBV5-1 and TRBJ1-3; TRBD1 aligns across 9 bases. Unmatched junction bases numbered 2, after V lost 2 bases and J lost 2 bases. This CDR3 is built from 15 residues. CDR1 is SGHRS and CDR2 is YFSETQ in the germline V gene. CDR3 bases: TGCGCCAGCAGCTTACAGGGGGCTGCTGGAAACACCATATATTTT. The encoded protein is CASSLQGAAGNTIYF.

This clone was observed a handful of times. The chain carries TRBV20-1 and TRBJ1-1, with D possibly TRBD1 on 5 matching bases. The CDR3 is 11 residues long. V was pared by 5 bases and J by 5 bases, with 9 bases between. Germline V gives CDR1 DFQATT, CDR2 SNEGSKA (reference sequence). The CDR3 sequence: CSAPGFTEAFF. The CDR3 region has the DNA TGCAGTGCTCCAGGGTTTACTGAAGCTTTCTTT.

This clone came up a few times. The V call is TRBV12-5, the J call TRBJ1-4; TRBD1 is a possible D gene (6 bases). The ends were cut back, 3 bases at V and 8 bases at J, with 13 bases in the middle. The CDR3 is 14 residues long. Germline CDR1 is LGHNT and CDR2 is FRNRAP. Here the CDR3 reads CASGFGAGDEKLFF. The CDR3 DNA reads as TGTGCTAGTGGTTTCGGGGCAGGGGACGAAAAACTGTTTTTT.

This clone has a handful of counts. The chain recombines TRBV11-2 with TRBJ1-2; D remains ambiguous. This CDR3 comprises 14 residues. V lost 5 bases to trimming and J lost 0 bases, with 10 bases between them. CDR1 is SGHAT and CDR2 is FQNNGV in the germline V gene. In DNA, the CDR3 is TGTGCCAGCAGCCCCAGTACCACTAACTATGGCTACACCTTC. Translation: CASSPSTTNYGYTF.

Here the CDR3 reads CASSTGTGTITQYF. CDR3 coding DNA: TGTGCCAGCAGCACGGGGACCGGGACTATCACGCAGTATTTT. This chain connects TRBV5-4 to TRBJ2-3; 7 nucleotides align to TRBD2. Per the germline V gene, CDR1 is SGHNT and CDR2 is YYREEE (reference sequence). This CDR3 comprises 14 residues. Trimming took 4 bases from V and 9 from J; bases not matched to a gene: 11.

In this sample, this clone turned up a few times. The genes are TRBV6-5 and TRBJ1-2; tentatively, D is TRBD1 (5 bases). V was clipped by 0 bases and J by 4 bases, with 6 bases between them. CDR3 length equals 13 residues. Per germline, CDR1 MNHEY and CDR2 SVGAGI. CDR3 sequence: CASSYSQGYGYTF. Here the CDR3 DNA reads TGTGCCAGCAGTTACTCGCAGGGCTATGGCTACACCTTC.

This sequence joins TRBV18 and TRBJ1-5; no clear D. Trimming pared 6 bases from V and 0 bases from J, leaving 12 bases between. The germline V gene has CDR1 KGHSH and CDR2 LQKENI. This CDR3 has 15 residues. For the CDR3, the DNA is TGTGCCAGCTCGCCGGGTCCTGATAGCAATCAGCCCCAGCATTTT. Amino acids: CASSPGPDSNQPQHF. The whole variable domain, filled in from reference TRBV18 and TRBJ1-5, reads NAGVMQNPRHLVRRRGQEARLRCSPMKGHSHVYWYRQLPEEGLKFMVYLQKENIIDESGMPKERFSAEFPKEGPSILRIQQVVRGDSAAYFCASSPGPDSNQPQHFGDGTRLSIL.

This clone was recorded a few times. The V call is TRBV12-5, the J call TRBJ1-3; D is perhaps TRBD1 (6 bases). The V gene's germline CDR1 is LGHNT and CDR2 FRNRAP. The CDR3 has 15 amino acids. With 0 bases removed from V and 3 bases from J, the gap between germline ends came to 9 bases. CDR3 nucleotide sequence: TGTGCTAGTGGTTTGGTACAGGGTAATGGAAACACCATATATTTT. It translates to CASGLVQGNGNTIYF.

V and J are TRBV29-1 and TRBJ1-1; 8 positions match TRBD1. The V gene's germline CDR1 is SQVTM and CDR2 ANQGSEA. Losses at the gene ends were 7 bases for V and 1 base for J; bases not matched to a gene: 8. CDR3 length: 14 amino acids. The CDR3 spells CSAKTGAWNTEAFF. DNA of the CDR3: TGCAGCGCAAAGACAGGGGCCTGGAACACTGAAGCTTTCTTT. Full variable domain (missing parts from reference TRBV29-1 and TRBJ1-1): SAVISQKPSRDICQRGTSLTIQCQVDSQVTMMFWYRQQPGQSLTLIATANQGSEATYESGFVIDKFPISRPNLTFSTLTVSNMSPEDSSIYLCSAKTGAWNTEAFFGQGTRLTVV.

Only a few counts were recorded for this clone. The limits of the CDR3 on the DNA are not certain, so only TCRdb's listed CDR3 is given. The chain carries TRBV19 and TRBJ1-5. Looked up from germline, CDR1 is LNHDA and CDR2 is SQIVND (reference sequence). The CDR3 is 13 residues long, counting both termini. This chain's CDR3 is CASTSVPNQPQHF.

This clone was seen only a few times. The V and J genes are TRBV12-5 and TRBJ1-1, with 8 bases fitting TRBD1. The J segment lost 3 bases and the V segment lost 4 bases, leaving 4 bases of the junction unmatched. This CDR3 contains 14 residues. Germline assignment: CDR1 LGHNT and CDR2 FRNRAP. Written as DNA, the CDR3 is TGTGCTAGTGGTTGGACAGGGTGGTACACTGAAGCTTTCTTT. Translation gives CASGWTGWYTEAFF. The entire variable domain, with the rest obtained from reference TRBV12-5 and TRBJ1-1, is as follows: DARVTQTPRHKVTEMGQEVTMRCQPILGHNTVFWYRQTMMQGLELLAYFRNRAPLDDSGMPKDRFSAEMPDATLATLKIQPSEPRDSAVYFCASGWTGWYTEAFFGQGTRLTVV.

This clone was seen a few times. V and J are TRBV9 and TRBJ1-1; TRBD1 matches at 11 bases. V gave up 5 bases and J gave up 1 base; unmatched junction bases: 4. There are 15 residues in the CDR3. Germline CDR1 and CDR2: SGDLS and YYNGEE. The CDR3 sequence: CASRGQGGENTEAFF. The CDR3, as DNA: TGTGCCAGCAGGGGACAGGGGGGGGAGAACACTGAAGCTTTCTTT.

This clone was found a few times. This chain connects TRBV5-1 to TRBJ2-7; 7 nucleotides line up with TRBD2. The V and J ends lost 4 bases and 2 bases, in that order; junction bases with no gene match: 6. The CDR3 totals 14 residues. CDR1 and CDR2 from the germline V gene are SGHRS and YFSETQ. CDR3 residues: CASSPSGGTYEQYF. As DNA, the CDR3 is TGCGCCAGCAGCCCCTCGGGGGGTACCTACGAGCAGTACTTC.

This clone was counted a few times. The CDR3, as DNA: TGCAGCGTTGTAGGACTAGCGGACTACAATGAGCAGTTCTTC. The encoded protein is CSVVGLADYNEQFF. V is TRBV29-1 and J is TRBJ2-1; 10 positions agree with TRBD2. With V trimmed by 4 bases and J by 3 bases, 3 bases remained unmatched. Germline-derived CDR1 and CDR2 are SQVTM and ANQGSEA. CDR3 length equals 14 residues.

V gene TRBV7-9 combines with J gene TRBJ2-1, with 9 bases fitting TRBD1. CDR1 is SEHNR, CDR2 FQNEAQ, per germline (reference sequence). There are 18 residues in the CDR3. The junction had 10 bases not matched to a gene; V was cut back by 1 base and J by 3 bases. CDR3 nucleotides: TGTGCCAGCAGCTTAGGGACAGGGGTTGATAGGTACTACAATGAGCAGTTCTTC. Its translation: CASSLGTGVDRYYNEQFF.

This clone has a handful of counts. The chain carries TRBV2 and TRBJ1-2; D uncertain. CDR1 and CDR2 from the germline V gene are SNHLY and FYNNEI. CDR3 length: 13 residues. Trimming removed 9 bases from V and 3 bases from J, with 14 bases in between. The CDR3, as DNA: TGTGCCAGGACTATCGCGGTGGACTATGGCTACACCTTC. Translating it yields CARTIAVDYGYTF.